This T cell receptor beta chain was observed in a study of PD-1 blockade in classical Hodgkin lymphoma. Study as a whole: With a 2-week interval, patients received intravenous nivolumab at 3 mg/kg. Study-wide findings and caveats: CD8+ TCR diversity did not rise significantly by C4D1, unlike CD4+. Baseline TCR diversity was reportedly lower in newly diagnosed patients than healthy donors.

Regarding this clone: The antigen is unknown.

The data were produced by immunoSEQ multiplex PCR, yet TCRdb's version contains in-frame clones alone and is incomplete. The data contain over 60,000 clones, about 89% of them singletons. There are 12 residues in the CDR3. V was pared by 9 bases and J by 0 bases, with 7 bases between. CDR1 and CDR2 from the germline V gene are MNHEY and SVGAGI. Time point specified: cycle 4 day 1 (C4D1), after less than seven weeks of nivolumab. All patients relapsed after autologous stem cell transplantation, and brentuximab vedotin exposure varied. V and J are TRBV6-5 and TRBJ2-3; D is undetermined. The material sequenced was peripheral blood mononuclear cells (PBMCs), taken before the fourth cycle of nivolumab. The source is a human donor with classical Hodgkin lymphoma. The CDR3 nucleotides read TGTGCCAGGAAGACTAGCACAGATACGCAGTATTTT. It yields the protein CARKTSTDTQYF.